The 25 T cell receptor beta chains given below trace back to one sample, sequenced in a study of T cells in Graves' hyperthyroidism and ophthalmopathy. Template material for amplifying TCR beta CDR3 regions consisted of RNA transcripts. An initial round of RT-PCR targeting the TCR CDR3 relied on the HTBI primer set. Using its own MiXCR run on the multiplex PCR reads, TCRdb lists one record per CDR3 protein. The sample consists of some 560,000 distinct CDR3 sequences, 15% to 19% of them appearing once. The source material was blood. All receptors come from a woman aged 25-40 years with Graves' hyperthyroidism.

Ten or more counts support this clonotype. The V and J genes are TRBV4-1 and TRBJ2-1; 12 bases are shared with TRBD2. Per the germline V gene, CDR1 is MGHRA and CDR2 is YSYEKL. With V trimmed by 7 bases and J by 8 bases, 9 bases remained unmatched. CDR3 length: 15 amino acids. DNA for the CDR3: TGCGCCAGCACCTCTAGTACTAGCGGGAGGTATGAGCAGTTCTTC. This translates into CASTSSTSGRYEQFF.

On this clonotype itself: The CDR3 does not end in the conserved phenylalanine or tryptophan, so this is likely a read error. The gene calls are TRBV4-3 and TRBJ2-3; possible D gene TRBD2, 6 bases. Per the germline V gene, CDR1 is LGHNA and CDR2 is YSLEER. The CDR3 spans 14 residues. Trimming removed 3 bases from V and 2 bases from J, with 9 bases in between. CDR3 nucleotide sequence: TGCGCCAGCAGCCAGGGCGGGGCCACAGATACGCAGTATTCT. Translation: CASSQGGATDTQYS.

The CDR3 sequence: CATSDRGTGRIDTQYF. For the CDR3, the DNA is TGTGCCACCAGTGACCGTGGGACAGGGAGAATAGATACGCAGTATTTT. The V call is TRBV24-1, the J call TRBJ2-3; TRBD1 matches 9 bases. CDR1 and CDR2 (germline): KGHDR, SFDVKD. This CDR3 is 16 amino acids long. Trimming cost V 4 bases and J 5 bases; bases outside gene matches: 9.

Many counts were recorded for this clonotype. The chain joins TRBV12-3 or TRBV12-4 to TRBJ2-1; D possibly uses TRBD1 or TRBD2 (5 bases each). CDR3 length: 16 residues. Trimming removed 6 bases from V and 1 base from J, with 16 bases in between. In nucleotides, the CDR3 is TGTGCCAGCAGCCCCCCGGGGCTGAAATCCTACAATGAGCAGTTCTTC. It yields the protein CASSPPGLKSYNEQFF.

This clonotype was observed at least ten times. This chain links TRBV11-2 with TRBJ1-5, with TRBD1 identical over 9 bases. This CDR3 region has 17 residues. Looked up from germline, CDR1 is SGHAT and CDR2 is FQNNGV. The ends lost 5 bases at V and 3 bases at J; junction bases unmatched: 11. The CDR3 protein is CASSMSRTGEFNQPQHF. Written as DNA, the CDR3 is TGTGCCAGCAGCATGTCACGGACAGGGGAATTCAATCAGCCCCAGCATTTT.

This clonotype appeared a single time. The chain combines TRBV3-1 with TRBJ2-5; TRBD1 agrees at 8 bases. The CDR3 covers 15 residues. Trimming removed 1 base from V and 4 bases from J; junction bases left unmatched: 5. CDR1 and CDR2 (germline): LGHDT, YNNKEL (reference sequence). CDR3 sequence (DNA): TGTGCCAGCAGCCAAGCCCGTACAGGGGGAGAGACCCAGTACTTC. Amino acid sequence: CASSQARTGGETQYF.

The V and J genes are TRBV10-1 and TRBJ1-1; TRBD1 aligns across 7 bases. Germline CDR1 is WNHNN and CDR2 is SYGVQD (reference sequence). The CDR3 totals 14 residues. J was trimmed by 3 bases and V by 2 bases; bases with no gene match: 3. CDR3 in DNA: TGCGCCAGCAGTGAGGGACAGGCGTACACTGAAGCTTTCTTT. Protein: CASSEGQAYTEAFF.

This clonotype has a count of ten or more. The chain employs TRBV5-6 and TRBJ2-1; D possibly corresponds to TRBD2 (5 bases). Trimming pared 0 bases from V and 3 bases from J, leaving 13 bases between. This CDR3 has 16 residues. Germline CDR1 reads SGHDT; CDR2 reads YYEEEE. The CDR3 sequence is CASSLAVGAIYNEQFF. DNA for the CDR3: TGTGCCAGCAGCTTGGCCGTGGGAGCCATCTACAATGAGCAGTTCTTC.

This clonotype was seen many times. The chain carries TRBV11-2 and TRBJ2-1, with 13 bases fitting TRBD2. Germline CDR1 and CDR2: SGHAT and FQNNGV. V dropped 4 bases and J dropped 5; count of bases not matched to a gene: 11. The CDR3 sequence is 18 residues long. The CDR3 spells CASSSSGLAGVVDNEQFF. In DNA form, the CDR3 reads TGTGCCAGCAGCTCAAGCGGACTAGCGGGGGTCGTGGACAATGAGCAGTTCTTC.

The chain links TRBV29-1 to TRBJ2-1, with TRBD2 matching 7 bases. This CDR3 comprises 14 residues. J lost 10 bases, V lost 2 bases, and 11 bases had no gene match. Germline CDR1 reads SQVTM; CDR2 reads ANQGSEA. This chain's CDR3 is CSVESGGDYGEQFF. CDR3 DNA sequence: TGCAGCGTTGAATCTGGAGGGGACTACGGGGAGCAGTTCTTC.

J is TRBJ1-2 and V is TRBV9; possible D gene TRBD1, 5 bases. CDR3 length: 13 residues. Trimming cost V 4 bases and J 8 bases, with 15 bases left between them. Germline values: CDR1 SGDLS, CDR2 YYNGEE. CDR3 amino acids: CASSTEAGLGYTF. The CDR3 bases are TGTGCCAGCAGCACTGAAGCGGGGCTAGGCTACACCTTC.

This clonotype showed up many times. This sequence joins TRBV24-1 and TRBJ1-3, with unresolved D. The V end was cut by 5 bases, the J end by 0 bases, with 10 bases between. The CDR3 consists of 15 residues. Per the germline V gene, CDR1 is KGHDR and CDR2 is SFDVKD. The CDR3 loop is CATSAHPSSGNTIYF. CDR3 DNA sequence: TGTGCCACCAGTGCCCACCCGAGCTCTGGAAACACCATATATTTT.

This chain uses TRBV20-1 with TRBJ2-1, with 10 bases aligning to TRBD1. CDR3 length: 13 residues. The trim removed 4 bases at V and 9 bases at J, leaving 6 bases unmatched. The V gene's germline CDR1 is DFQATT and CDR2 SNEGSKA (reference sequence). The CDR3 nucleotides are TGCAGTGCTACCGGGACAGGGGTATTTGAGCAGTTCTTC. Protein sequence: CSATGTGVFEQFF.

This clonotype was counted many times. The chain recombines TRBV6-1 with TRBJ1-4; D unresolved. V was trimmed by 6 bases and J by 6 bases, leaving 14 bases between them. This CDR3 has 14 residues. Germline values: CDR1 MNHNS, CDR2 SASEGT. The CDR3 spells CASSPVSLYEKLFF. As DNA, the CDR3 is TGTGCCAGCAGCCCTGTGAGTTTATATGAAAAACTGTTTTTT.

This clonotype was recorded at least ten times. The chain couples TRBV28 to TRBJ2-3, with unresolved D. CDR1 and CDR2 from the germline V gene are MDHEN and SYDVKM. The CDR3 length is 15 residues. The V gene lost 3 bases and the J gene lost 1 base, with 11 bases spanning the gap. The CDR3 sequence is CASSLTGHRTDTQYF. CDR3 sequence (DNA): TGTGCCAGCAGTTTGACCGGGCATCGCACAGATACGCAGTATTTT.

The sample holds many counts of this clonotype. CDR3 residues: CSARMLAGRYNEQFF. For the CDR3, the DNA is TGCAGTGCTAGGATGCTAGCGGGCCGATACAATGAGCAGTTCTTC. The chain combines TRBV20-1 with TRBJ2-1, with 8 bases matching TRBD2. CDR3 size: 15 residues. Per germline, CDR1 DFQATT and CDR2 SNEGSKA (reference sequence). With 3 bases clipped from V and 4 bases from J, the junction kept 8 bases outside the gene matches.

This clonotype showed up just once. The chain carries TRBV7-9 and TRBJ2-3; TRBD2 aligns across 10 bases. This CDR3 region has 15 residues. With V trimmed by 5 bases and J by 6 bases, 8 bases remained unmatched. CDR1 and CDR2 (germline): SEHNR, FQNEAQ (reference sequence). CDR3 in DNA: TGTGCCAGCAGCGGACTAGCGGAAGAGTTGGATACGCAGTATTTT. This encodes CASSGLAEELDTQYF.

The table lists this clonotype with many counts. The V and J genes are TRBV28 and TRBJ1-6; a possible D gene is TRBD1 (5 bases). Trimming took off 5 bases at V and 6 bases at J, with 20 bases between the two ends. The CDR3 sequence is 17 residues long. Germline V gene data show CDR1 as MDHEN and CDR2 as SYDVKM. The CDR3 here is CASSTLQDGAVNSPLHF. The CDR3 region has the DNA TGTGCCAGCAGTACGTTACAGGACGGAGCGGTTAATTCACCCCTCCACTTT. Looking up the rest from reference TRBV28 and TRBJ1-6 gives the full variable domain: DVKVTQSSRYLVKRTGEKVFLECVQDMDHENMFWYRQDPGLGLRLIYFSYDVKMKEKGDIPEGYSVSREKKERFSLILESASTNQTSMYLCASSTLQDGAVNSPLHFGNGTRLTVT.

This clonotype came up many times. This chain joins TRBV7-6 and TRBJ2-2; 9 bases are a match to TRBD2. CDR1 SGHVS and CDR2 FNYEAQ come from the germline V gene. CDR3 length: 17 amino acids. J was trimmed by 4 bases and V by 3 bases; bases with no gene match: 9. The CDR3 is CASSFELRGRGTGELFF. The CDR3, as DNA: TGTGCCAGCAGCTTTGAGTTGCGCGGGAGGGGCACCGGGGAGCTGTTTTTT.

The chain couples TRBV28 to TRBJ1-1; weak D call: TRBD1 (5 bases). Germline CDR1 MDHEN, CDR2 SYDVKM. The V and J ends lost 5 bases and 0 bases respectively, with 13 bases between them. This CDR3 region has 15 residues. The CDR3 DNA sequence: TGTGCCAGCAGTGAATTAGACAGTTTGAACACTGAAGCTTTCTTT. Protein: CASSELDSLNTEAFF.

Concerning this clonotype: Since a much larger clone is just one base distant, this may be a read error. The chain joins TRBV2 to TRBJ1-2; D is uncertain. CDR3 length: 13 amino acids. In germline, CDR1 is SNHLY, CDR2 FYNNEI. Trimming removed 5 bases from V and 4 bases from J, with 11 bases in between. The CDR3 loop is CASSPGGPYGYTF. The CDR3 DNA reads TGTGCCAGCAGTCCTGGCGGACCCTATGGCTACACCTTC.

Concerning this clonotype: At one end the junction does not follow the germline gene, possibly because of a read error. As DNA, the CDR3 is TGCAGCGTTGAAAGGGGGCTAGCGGGAGCTCAAGAGGCCCAGTACTTC. It specifies CSVERGLAGAQEAQYF. This chain connects TRBV29-1 to TRBJ2-5, with 10 bases identical to TRBD2. This CDR3 spans 16 amino acids. Germline loops: CDR1 SQVTM, CDR2 ANQGSEA.

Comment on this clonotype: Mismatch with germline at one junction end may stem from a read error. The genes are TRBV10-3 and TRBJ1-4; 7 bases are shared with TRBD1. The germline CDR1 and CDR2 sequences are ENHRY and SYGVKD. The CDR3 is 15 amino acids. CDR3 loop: CASSEGGQGNEKLFF. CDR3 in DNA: TGTGCCAGCAGTGAAGGGGGCCAGGGTAATGAAAAACTGTTTTTT.

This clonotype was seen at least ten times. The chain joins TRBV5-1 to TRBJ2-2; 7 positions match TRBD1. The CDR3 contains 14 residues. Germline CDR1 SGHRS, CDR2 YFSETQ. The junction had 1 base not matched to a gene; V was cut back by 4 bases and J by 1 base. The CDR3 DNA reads TGCGCCAGCAGCGACAGGGAGAACACCGGGGAGCTGTTTTTT. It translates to CASSDRENTGELFF.

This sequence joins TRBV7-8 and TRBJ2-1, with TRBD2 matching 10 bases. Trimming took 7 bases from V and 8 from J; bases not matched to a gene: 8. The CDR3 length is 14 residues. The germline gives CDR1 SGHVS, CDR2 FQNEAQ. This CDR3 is CASKQREGVDEQFF. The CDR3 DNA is TGTGCCAGCAAACAGCGGGAGGGGGTCGATGAGCAGTTCTTC.